These 26 T cell receptor beta chains originate from one sample sequenced in a study of cytomegalovirus exposure and HLA in healthy donors. In the PCR, 60 Vbeta and 13 Jbeta primers were used. Repertoires were generated with immunoSEQ multiplex PCR, while TCRdb's copy carries only in-frame clones and drops some. Found here are more than 95,000 clones, 76% of them singletons; the top ten hold roughly 2%. Sequenced: PBMCs. These receptors originate from a man over 45 in good health and CMV-seronegative.

The V and J genes are TRBV6-5 and TRBJ1-5, with 8 bases identical to TRBD1. With V trimmed by 6 bases and J by 7 bases, 8 bases remained unmatched. This CDR3 is 14 amino acids long. CDR1 and CDR2 from the germline V gene are MNHEY and SVGAGI. The CDR3 loop is CASRRTGLGQPQHF. CDR3 nucleotide sequence: TGTGCCAGCAGACGGACAGGGCTTGGGCAGCCCCAGCATTTT.

Only a few counts were recorded for this clone. The chain combines TRBV27 with TRBJ1-6, with D possibly TRBD1 on 5 matching bases. Germline loops: CDR1 MNHEY, CDR2 SMNVEV (reference sequence). The CDR3 is 18 amino acids. V was pared by 1 base and J by 0 bases, with 13 bases between. The CDR3 bases are TGTGCCAGCAGTTTATACGGGGGTCAAAGCTCCTATAATTCACCCCTCCACTTT. This gives the protein CASSLYGGQSSYNSPLHF.

The CDR3 bases are TGCGCAGACAGACAGGGGAGTGGGTACCAAGAGACCCAGTACTTC. Its protein is CADRQGSGYQETQYF. The V and J genes are TRBV5-1 and TRBJ2-5; 8 bases match TRBD1. Germline V gene lookup returns CDR1 SGHRS and CDR2 YFSETQ. The CDR3 consists of 15 residues.

The CDR3 DNA reads as TGTGCCACCAGCAGAGATTGGGGTGCGGGCAATGAGCAGTTCTTC. The encoded protein is CATSRDWGAGNEQFF. The rearrangement joins TRBV15 to TRBJ2-1, with D perhaps matching TRBD2 (5 bases). Trimming cost V 0 bases and J 6 bases, with 12 bases left between them. The CDR3 has 15 amino acids. Per the germline V gene, CDR1 is LNHNV and CDR2 is YYDKDF (reference sequence). The complete variable domain, with remaining parts taken from reference TRBV15 and TRBJ2-1, reads DAMVIQNPRYQVTQFGKPVTLSCSQTLNHNVMYWYQQKSSQAPKLLFHYYDKDFNNEADTPDNFQSRRPNTSFCFLDIRSPGLGDTAMYLCATSRDWGAGNEQFFGPGTRLTVL.

This rearrangement joins TRBV4-2 to TRBJ2-2; 7 positions match TRBD2. Germline V gene data show CDR1 as LGHNA and CDR2 as YNFKEQ. This CDR3 spans 15 amino acids. The junction had 6 bases not matched to a gene; V was cut back by 1 base and J by 7 bases. CDR3 coding DNA: TGTGCCAGCAGCCAAGTGACTAGCCTTGTCGGGGAGCTGTTTTTT. It is translated as CASSQVTSLVGELFF.

The rearrangement joins TRBV7-9 to TRBJ1-6, with 7 bases that match TRBD1. V gave up 3 bases and J gave up 7 bases; unmatched junction bases: 6. Germline CDR1 SEHNR, CDR2 FQNEAQ (reference sequence). This CDR3 comprises 15 residues. The CDR3 bases are TGTGCCAGCAGCTTTACACAGGGGATCAATTCACCCCTCCACTTT. Translation gives CASSFTQGINSPLHF.

Only one count was recorded for this clone. The rearrangement links TRBV6-1 to TRBJ2-3; 13 nucleotides agree with TRBD2. V dropped 4 bases and J dropped 4; count of bases not matched to a gene: 8. This CDR3 spans 17 amino acids. Germline V CDR1 and CDR2: MNHNS, SASEGT. The CDR3 is CASSVRLAGGEADTQYF. The CDR3, as DNA: TGTGCCAGCAGTGTTAGACTAGCGGGGGGAGAGGCAGATACGCAGTATTTT.

The chain has TRBV28 and TRBJ1-4; 8 bases are shared with TRBD1. After removal of 4 bases from V and 8 bases from J, the junction contained 9 bases not matched to a gene. In germline, CDR1 is MDHEN, CDR2 SYDVKM. This CDR3 is 15 amino acids long. CDR3 DNA sequence: TGTGCCAGCAGTTATAACGCAGGGGGCTACGAAAAACTGTTTTTT. Its translation: CASSYNAGGYEKLFF.

The V call is TRBV7-9, the J call TRBJ1-3; 8 nucleotides agree with TRBD1. Germline V gene lookup returns CDR1 SEHNR and CDR2 FQNEAQ (reference sequence). This CDR3 contains 15 residues. With V trimmed by 5 bases and J by 0 bases, 3 bases remained unmatched. This CDR3 reads CASSGDRGSGNTIYF. The CDR3 bases are TGTGCCAGCAGCGGCGACAGGGGCTCTGGAAACACCATATATTTT.

V and J are TRBV19 and TRBJ1-1, with a tentative D call TRBD1 (5 bases). The CDR3 consists of 16 residues. Between the trimmed V and J ends, which lost 4 bases and 4 bases, there was a span of 19 bases. The germline V gene has CDR1 LNHDA and CDR2 SQIVND (reference sequence). The CDR3 region is CASSTQRGGSSTEAFF. The CDR3 DNA sequence: TGTGCCAGTAGTACTCAGCGGGGGGGGAGTAGCACTGAAGCTTTCTTT.

This clone came up a few times. The V gene is TRBV5-6, the J gene TRBJ2-3; maybe TRBD2 (6 bases). V shed 7 bases and J shed 0 bases, with 15 bases lying between them. The CDR3 totals 15 residues. Germline V CDR1 and CDR2: SGHDT, YYEEEE. CDR3 residues: CASVSGGRSTDTQYF. DNA of the CDR3: TGTGCCAGCGTTTCTGGGGGGAGGAGCACAGATACGCAGTATTTT.

The chain joins TRBV25-1 to TRBJ2-1; no reliable D call. CDR3 size: 11 residues. From germline, CDR1 is MGHDK and CDR2 SYGVNS. V lost 7 bases and J 5 bases, leaving 6 bases between the germline ends. Written as DNA, the CDR3 is TGTGCCAGCAACTTAAACAATGAGCAGTTCTTC. This translates into CASNLNNEQFF. Full variable domain (rest looked up from reference TRBV25-1 and TRBJ2-1): EADIYQTPRYLVIGTGKKITLECSQTMGHDKMYWYQQDPGMELHLIHYSYGVNSTEKGDLSSESTVSRIRTEHFPLTLESARPSHTSQYLCASNLNNEQFFGPGTRLTVL.

This clone was seen more than once but under ten times. The J gene is TRBJ2-7, the V gene TRBV2, with TRBD1 matching 7 bases. CDR1 SNHLY and CDR2 FYNNEI come from the germline V gene. The junction had 4 bases not matched to a gene; V was cut back by 1 base and J by 4 bases. This CDR3 region has 14 residues. As DNA, the CDR3 is TGTGCCAGCAGTGAAGGGACAGGAAAATACGAGCAGTACGTC. Its protein is CASSEGTGKYEQYV.

This clone was seen once. The chain joins TRBV4-3 to TRBJ1-1, with D possibly matching TRBD1 (5 bases). The CDR3 length is 15 residues. CDR1 LGHNA and CDR2 YSLEER come from the germline V gene. Trimming took 0 bases from V and 4 from J, leaving 12 bases between them. The CDR3 DNA follows: TGCGCCAGCAGCCAAGATGGGCAGGGAGGCACTGAAGCTTTCTTT. Translation: CASSQDGQGGTEAFF.

The chain couples TRBV2 to TRBJ1-2; 8 bases map to TRBD1. Germline V gives CDR1 SNHLY, CDR2 FYNNEI. This CDR3 is 14 amino acids long. V shed 3 bases, J shed 4 bases, and the junction held 4 bases outside the gene matches. The CDR3 coding sequence is TGTGCCAGCAGTGACGGACAGGGATTCTATGGCTACACCTTC. This translates into CASSDGQGFYGYTF. Filled out from reference TRBV2 and TRBJ1-2, the complete variable domain reads EPEVTQTPSHQVTQMGQEVILRCVPISNHLYFYWYRQILGQKVEFLVSFYNNEISEKSEIFDDQFSVERPDGSNFTLKIRSTKLEDSAMYFCASSDGQGFYGYTFGSGTRLTVV.

The gene calls are TRBV5-1 and TRBJ2-1, with 13 positions matching TRBD2. The length of the CDR3 is 18 residues. V lost 1 base, J lost 1 base, and 5 bases stayed unmatched. Germline CDR1 reads SGHRS; CDR2 reads YFSETQ. CDR3 in amino acids: CASSLRGLAGPSYNEQFF. The CDR3 DNA is TGCGCCAGCAGCTTGAGGGGACTAGCGGGGCCATCCTACAATGAGCAGTTCTTC.

The chain uses TRBV19 and TRBJ2-5, with 10 nucleotides matching TRBD2. The CDR3 has 13 amino acids. The germline V gene has CDR1 LNHDA and CDR2 SQIVND (reference sequence). The V segment lost 6 bases and the J segment 5 bases; nucleotides outside the gene matches: 3. CDR3 in amino acids: CASSPGLAETQYF. CDR3 bases: TGTGCCAGTAGCCCGGGACTAGCGGAGACCCAGTACTTC.

This clone was picked up one time. The chain carries TRBV19 and TRBJ1-1; maybe TRBD1 (6 bases). The CDR3 contains 14 residues. Germline loops: CDR1 LNHDA, CDR2 SQIVND (reference sequence). Deletions cut 5 bases from V and 5 bases from J, with 15 bases between. This CDR3 is CASSRGARRTEAFF. The CDR3 nucleotides are TGTGCCAGTAGTCGGGGGGCAAGGAGGACTGAAGCTTTCTTT. Looking up the rest from reference TRBV19 and TRBJ1-1 gives the full variable domain: DGGITQSPKYLFRKEGQNVTLSCEQNLNHDAMYWYRQDPGQGLRLIYYSQIVNDFQKGDIAEGYSVSREKKESFPLTVTSAQKNPTAFYLCASSRGARRTEAFFGQGTRLTVV.

This clone was seen a few times. V gene TRBV6-1 combines with J gene TRBJ2-7, with 15 positions matching TRBD2. CDR1 MNHNS and CDR2 SASEGT come from the germline V gene. The trim removed 3 bases at V and 4 bases at J, leaving 10 bases unmatched. The CDR3 totals 18 residues. CDR3 protein: CASSDPGLAGGPIYEQYV. In nucleotides, the CDR3 is TGTGCCAGCAGTGACCCGGGACTAGCGGGGGGCCCTATTTACGAGCAGTACGTC.

The chain combines TRBV11-2 with TRBJ2-7; 7 positions agree with TRBD1. Trimming at V came to 5 bases and at J to 2 bases, leaving 6 bases not matched to a gene. The CDR3 is 14 amino acids. Germline V gene data show CDR1 as SGHAT and CDR2 as FQNNGV. The CDR3 reads CASSADRAAYEQYF. Here the CDR3 DNA reads TGTGCCAGCAGCGCCGACAGGGCGGCCTACGAGCAGTACTTC.

V usage is TRBV5-1 and J usage is TRBJ1-2; 10 nucleotides line up with TRBD1. The germline CDR1 and CDR2 sequences are SGHRS and YFSETQ. V gave up 5 bases and J gave up 6 bases; unmatched junction bases: 13. This CDR3 spans 16 amino acids. The chain's CDR3 is CASSYPGTGDRDGYTF. For the CDR3, the DNA is TGCGCCAGCAGTTACCCCGGGACAGGGGATCGAGATGGCTACACCTTC.

The chain uses TRBV11-2 and TRBJ2-5; a possible D gene is TRBD2 (6 bases). The ends were cut back, 3 bases at V and 6 bases at J, with 17 bases in the middle. Looked up from germline, CDR1 is SGHAT and CDR2 is FQNNGV. CDR3 length: 15 amino acids. CDR3 DNA sequence: TGTGCCAGCAGCTTGTCAGATCGGGGAGGAAAGACCCAGTACTTC. It translates to CASSLSDRGGKTQYF.

Notes on this clone: The junction departs from germline at one end; a sequencing error may be responsible. The V call is TRBV14, the J call TRBJ2-3, with 9 bases fitting TRBD2. The CDR3 totals 13 residues. Germline lookup yields CDR1 SGHDN and CDR2 FVKESK. CDR3 nucleotides: TGTGCCAGCAGCCAAGCAAGCGGGGGGCCAATCGATTTT. Its protein is CASSQASGGPIDF.

This clone was observed a single time. V is TRBV5-5 and J is TRBJ1-2; weak D call: TRBD1 (5 bases). The CDR3 runs 13 residues. Germline V gene lookup returns CDR1 SGHKS and CDR2 YYEKEE (reference sequence). V lost 3 bases and J 4 bases, leaving 10 bases between the germline ends. The CDR3 bases are TGTGCCAGCAGCTCCGTGGGGCCCTATGGCTACACCTTC. Its protein is CASSSVGPYGYTF.

The chain couples TRBV11-2 to TRBJ1-2, with D possibly matching TRBD1 (6 bases). The V end lost 9 bases, the J end lost 13 bases, and 21 bases lay between the germline ends. The CDR3 is 12 amino acids. CDR1 SGHAT and CDR2 FQNNGV come from the germline V gene. CDR3 amino acids: CASRGGRLLSTF. In DNA, the CDR3 is TGTGCCAGTCGAGGGGGACGACTTTTAAGCACCTTC. The full variable domain, its missing parts supplied by reference TRBV11-2 and TRBJ1-2, is EAGVAQSPRYKIIEKRQSVAFWCNPISGHATLYWYQQILGQGPKLLIQFQNNGVVDDSQLPKDRFSAERLKGVDSTLKIQPAKLEDSAVYLCASRGGRLLSTFGSGTRLTVV.

This rearrangement joins TRBV4-1 to TRBJ2-3, with 8 bases fitting TRBD2. J lost 3 bases, V lost 4 bases, and 12 bases had no gene match. Germline V lookup: CDR1 MGHRA, CDR2 YSYEKL. The CDR3 covers 17 residues. CDR3 loop: CASSLSSGGTLTDTQYF. In nucleotides, the CDR3 is TGCGCCAGCAGCCTTTCCTCGGGGGGGACTCTTACAGATACGCAGTATTTT.